This entry lists 22 T cell receptor beta chains sequenced from one sample in a study of regulatory T cells in long-lasting Graves disease. Arm-PCR of CDR3 regions with iRepertoire HTBI primers generated TCR beta libraries. TCRdb reanalysed the multiplex PCR reads using MiXCR and keeps one entry per CDR3 protein. This table has 620,000 or so distinct CDR3 sequences, 16% appearing once. Time point of the sample: newly diagnosed GD, antithyroid drugs for less than 3 months. Generation of the TCR library employed RNA extracted from PBMCs. These data also featured in a second study, about T cells in Graves' hyperthyroidism and ophthalmopathy.

Specimen: peripheral blood mononuclear cells (PBMCs), collected at new diagnosis, from a patient treated with antithyroid drugs. These receptors all stem from a woman aged 30 to 39 with Graves disease.

The rearrangement links TRBV20-1 to TRBJ1-2; D unclear. Trimming pared 1 base from V and 3 bases from J, leaving 15 bases between. The CDR3 spans 15 residues. Germline assignment: CDR1 DFQATT and CDR2 SNEGSKA (reference sequence). The chain's CDR3 is CSARVDSVGYYGYTF. The CDR3 DNA follows: TGCAGTGCTAGAGTAGACTCGGTGGGCTACTATGGCTACACCTTC.

This clonotype was recorded many times. The rearrangement uses TRBV5-5 and TRBJ1-5, with D possibly matching TRBD1 (6 bases). The CDR3 is 15 residues long. V was pared by 4 bases and J by 1 base, with 12 bases between. Germline V lookup: CDR1 SGHKS, CDR2 YYEKEE (reference sequence). Written as DNA, the CDR3 is TGTGCCAGCAGCCGGGGACACCTAAGCAATCAGCCCCAGCATTTT. This codes for CASSRGHLSNQPQHF.

There are many counts of this clonotype. The genes are TRBV3-1 and TRBJ1-5, with a weak D call TRBD1 (5 bases). V was clipped by 0 bases and J by 6 bases, with 12 bases between them. This CDR3 is 15 amino acids long. CDR1 is LGHDT, CDR2 YNNKEL, per germline (reference sequence). CDR3 in amino acids: CASSQDLGGGQPQHF. In nucleotides, the CDR3 is TGTGCCAGCAGCCAAGATTTGGGGGGAGGTCAGCCCCAGCATTTT.

This clonotype came up many times. The chain links TRBV28 to TRBJ1-5, with D maybe TRBD1 (6 bases). The germline V gene has CDR1 MDHEN and CDR2 SYDVKM. V lost 5 bases, J lost 7 bases, and 21 bases lay in between. The CDR3 has 16 residues. The CDR3 region is CASSVPTRGVGQPQHF. The CDR3 DNA is TGTGCCAGCAGTGTACCAACTAGGGGGGTAGGACAGCCCCAGCATTTT.

This clonotype has ten or more counts. V gene TRBV14 combines with J gene TRBJ2-3; D is unclear. Trimming left V 6 bases short and J 4 bases short, with 14 bases between. Germline values: CDR1 SGHDN, CDR2 FVKESK. This CDR3 spans 14 amino acids. In nucleotides, the CDR3 is TGTGCCAGCAGTCGAGCGATCCTTCCAGATACGCAGTATTTT. It encodes CASSRAILPDTQYF.

This clonotype was counted ten times or more. V and J are TRBV29-1 and TRBJ1-3; 9 bases are a match to TRBD1. Trimming cost V 6 bases and J 3 bases; bases outside gene matches: 3. There are 13 residues in the CDR3. The germline gives CDR1 SQVTM, CDR2 ANQGSEA. The DNA of the CDR3 is TGCAGCGTAACAGGGGGCAATGGAAACACCATATATTTT. Encoded protein: CSVTGGNGNTIYF.

The sample holds many counts of this clonotype. A clone one base away is much larger, so this may be a read error. This sequence joins TRBV12-3 or TRBV12-4 and TRBJ2-5; D not resolved. CDR3 size: 11 residues. V lost 6 bases and J lost 2, with 4 bases in between. CDR3 amino acids: CASRKQETQYF. CDR3 coding DNA: TGTGCCAGCAGGAAGCAAGAGACCCAGTACTTC.

This clonotype turned up a few times. The CDR3 sequence: CASSPWSNQPQHF. DNA for the CDR3: TGTGCCAGCAGTCCTTGGAGCAATCAGCCCCAGCATTTT. This rearrangement joins TRBV6-1 to TRBJ1-5; D gene unclear. V shed 5 bases and J shed 1 base, with 6 bases lying between them. This CDR3 has 13 amino acids. Looked up from germline, CDR1 is MNHNS and CDR2 is SASEGT.

There are many counts of this clonotype. The CDR3 DNA follows: TGTGCCAGCAGTTTAGTTCCGGTTAACACTGAAGCTTTCTTT. Translation: CASSLVPVNTEAFF. This chain joins TRBV12-3 or TRBV12-4 and TRBJ1-1; no clear D gene. The CDR3 extends over 14 amino acids. Deletions cut 1 base from V and 2 bases from J, with 8 bases between.

The sample holds many counts of this clonotype. The chain has TRBV2 and TRBJ2-1; D gene uncertain. Trimming removed 5 bases at V and 8 bases at J, with 13 bases between. The CDR3 has 13 residues. Germline-derived CDR1 and CDR2 are SNHLY and FYNNEI. CDR3: CASSPLIEHEQFF. CDR3 DNA sequence: TGTGCCAGCAGTCCGCTTATTGAGCATGAGCAGTTCTTC.

There are many counts of this clonotype. The V call is TRBV3-1, the J call TRBJ1-1, with 7 bases that match TRBD1. Germline CDR1 and CDR2: LGHDT and YNNKEL (reference sequence). CDR3 length equals 13 residues. Trimming at V came to 6 bases and at J to 3 bases, leaving 4 bases not matched to a gene. DNA for the CDR3: TGTGCCAGCAGGAACAGGGGTGACACTGAAGCTTTCTTT. Its translation: CASRNRGDTEAFF.

About this clonotype: Given a much more abundant clone one base away, this may be a read error. The V and J genes are TRBV20-1 and TRBJ2-1, with no clear D. This CDR3 is built from 15 residues. V gave up 5 bases and J gave up 6 bases, with 20 bases separating them. Per the germline V gene, CDR1 is DFQATT and CDR2 is SNEGSKA (reference sequence). CDR3 amino acids: CSAPVGGNACNEQFF. The CDR3 region has the DNA TGCAGTGCTCCAGTGGGCGGAAACGCCTGCAATGAGCAGTTCTTC.

On this clonotype itself: The junction and the germline gene differ at one end; a read error may be behind it. The chain is built from TRBV3-1 and TRBJ2-1, with 8 positions matching TRBD2. CDR1 is LGHDT and CDR2 is YNNKEL in the germline V gene (reference sequence). The CDR3 extends over 14 amino acids. CDR3 loop: CASSQEGSWREAAF. CDR3 bases: TGTGCCAGCAGCCAAGAAGGATCGTGGCGGGAGGCCGCCTTC.

The table lists this clonotype with many counts. This chain links TRBV28 with TRBJ2-7, with D hard to call. Trimming cost V 2 bases and J 5 bases, with 10 bases left between them. The CDR3 is made up of 13 amino acids. Germline V gene lookup returns CDR1 MDHEN and CDR2 SYDVKM. The CDR3 sequence is CASSLGVIHEQYF. The CDR3 region has the DNA TGTGCCAGCAGTTTAGGGGTGATCCACGAGCAGTACTTC.

Comments on this clonotype: This is likely an artifact of a read error, given a far larger clone one base away. This chain connects TRBV28 to TRBJ1-5, with TRBD1 matching 9 bases. The CDR3 runs 13 residues. From germline, CDR1 is MDHEN and CDR2 SYDVKM. Trimming cost V 8 bases and J 13 bases; bases outside gene matches: 12. CDR3 sequence (DNA): TGTGCCAGCGGTCCCTGGCCGGACAGGGGTCAGCATTTT. This translates into CASGPWPDRGQHF. The whole variable domain, filled in from reference TRBV28 and TRBJ1-5, reads DVKVTQSSRYLVKRTGEKVFLECVQDMDHENMFWYRQDPGLGLRLIYFSYDVKMKEKGDIPEGYSVSREKKERFSLILESASTNQTSMYLCASGPWPDRGQHFGDGTRLSIL.

V gene TRBV12-3 or TRBV12-4 combines with J gene TRBJ2-5, with a tentative D call TRBD2 (5 bases). CDR3 size: 14 residues. The V end lost 5 bases, the J end lost 5 bases, and 15 bases lay between the germline ends. As DNA, the CDR3 is TGTGCCAGCAGTATCGGGATAGGCGCCGAGACCCAGTACTTC. It codes for CASSIGIGAETQYF.

This clonotype was recorded a few times. The chain carries TRBV7-2 and TRBJ2-7; D remains ambiguous. The V gene lost 1 base and the J gene lost 0 bases, with 10 bases spanning the gap. This CDR3 is 15 amino acids long. The germline V gene encodes CDR1 SGHTA and CDR2 FQGNSA. The CDR3: CASSLVSTGSYEQYF. The CDR3, as DNA: TGTGCCAGCAGCTTAGTCTCGACTGGCTCCTACGAGCAGTACTTC.

This clonotype has ten or more counts. The chain couples TRBV10-3 to TRBJ1-3; no reliable D call. Germline lookup yields CDR1 ENHRY and CDR2 SYGVKD. This CDR3 is built from 15 residues. Trimming stripped 3 bases from V and 9 bases from J, with 18 bases between. Here the CDR3 reads CAISDVTSVGPTIYF. The CDR3 DNA is TGTGCCATCAGTGATGTAACCAGTGTTGGCCCCACCATATATTTT.

This clonotype was found many times. The rearrangement joins TRBV13 to TRBJ2-7; 8 bases align to TRBD1. The CDR3 loop spans 15 amino acids. Germline lookup yields CDR1 PRHDT and CDR2 FYEKMQ (reference sequence). With V trimmed by 5 bases and J by 5 bases, 11 bases remained unmatched. The CDR3 spells CASSPGTGGGNEQYF. DNA of the CDR3: TGTGCCAGCAGCCCGGGGACAGGTGGGGGGAACGAGCAGTACTTC.

This clonotype was counted between two and nine times. The V gene is TRBV20-1, the J gene TRBJ2-3; D unresolved. The CDR3 consists of 13 residues. From germline, CDR1 is DFQATT and CDR2 SNEGSKA (reference sequence). Trimming cost V 3 bases and J 2 bases, with 9 bases left between them. CDR3 DNA sequence: TGCAGTGCTAGCCTGACGGACACAGATACGCAGTATTTT. It yields the protein CSASLTDTDTQYF.

This clonotype has a count of ten or more. The chain joins TRBV6-1 to TRBJ1-4, with 8 bases matching TRBD1. Germline CDR1 is MNHNS and CDR2 is SASEGT. The J segment lost 12 bases and the V segment lost 5 bases, leaving 11 bases of the junction unmatched. The CDR3 runs to 14 residues. This chain's CDR3 is CASSLGQAIGELFF. CDR3 nucleotide sequence: TGTGCCAGCAGTCTGGGACAGGCCATAGGTGAACTGTTTTTT.

V is TRBV11-2 and J is TRBJ1-3, with D perhaps matching TRBD1 (5 bases). Trimming removed 0 bases from V and 8 bases from J, with 17 bases in between. This CDR3 contains 16 residues. Germline V gene data show CDR1 as SGHAT and CDR2 as FQNNGV. CDR3 bases: TGTGCCAGCAGCTTAGATAACTGGGGCGTGGAGGACACCATATATTTT. Residues: CASSLDNWGVEDTIYF.